This T cell receptor (beta chain) was sequenced in a study of cytomegalovirus exposure and HLA in healthy donors (dated by TCRdb to the late 2010s). A note on the overall study: An earlier analysis of several hundred of the donors reported about 290 Gb of sequence data and some 120 million unique TCR beta sequences from about 179 million T cells. An early release covering over 500 HLA-typed donors comprised about 320 gigabases of sequencing data and approximately 85 million unique TCR sequences. The genetic ancestry cluster associated with self-reported Caucasian donors included roughly four fifths of the roughly 360 genotyped donors. The study aimed to test whether cataloging public T cell receptors could reveal signatures of past pathogen exposure. The study profiled the T cell repertoires of about 640 subjects by immunosequencing and related them to cytomegalovirus serostatus. Along with the approximately 620-subject first cohort, a separate validation cohort of over a hundred different subjects was used. To predict cytomegalovirus infection status, the study brought together high-throughput TCR immunosequencing, statistical association of individual TCRs with disease status, and machine learning. To study patterns of TCR occurrence, a later analysis re-analyzed previously published TCR beta repertoires from more than 550 donors and added high-resolution HLA genotyping. Rather than drawing on any new phenotypic data, the later analysis identified candidate immune exposures from TCR beta sequences and the way those sequences occurred across donors. To decide whether each TCR beta V gene segment behaved as functional or pseudogenic, an earlier analysis of approximately 620 of the donors relied on high-throughput TCR beta sequencing. Donor age, sex, ethnicity and CMV serostatus were compiled together with the repertoire data. Genome-wide SNP genotypes for about 65% of the roughly 670 donors were used in a later genetic analysis, which treated that subset as a discovery cohort. Every repertoire in the discovery cohort had been generated on one and the same sequencing platform. Both class I and class II loci were covered by HLA typing, at four-digit resolution. The number of typed donors differed by locus: about 620-640 for A, B, C, DRB1 and DQB1; approximately 520 for DQA1; around 610 for DPA1; and roughly 450 for DPB1. Roughly 5 DR-DQ haplotypes were handled as single units for association and clustering, since linkage in the cohort was strong. On average, roughly 200,000 unique TCR beta nucleotide sequences were sequenced per donor among a few hundred genotyped donors of the cohort, with 15% to 20% of those sequences being non-productive.

Libraries were constructed by the immunoSEQ multiplex PCR assay. For the multiplex PCR, a mixture combining 60 forward primers for TCR Vbeta segments and 13 reverse primers for TCR Jbeta segments was used. A multiplex PCR assay on genomic DNA amplified the CDR3 region of rearranged TCR beta genes. Amplified TCR beta libraries were sequenced as 87-base-pair reads on the Illumina HiSeq System. As for the original processing: A later analysis counted tens of millions of unique TCR beta chains across the 650 to 800 repertoires, and about 10 million of these chains were shared by at least two donors. Raw reads were error-corrected and collapsed into unique sequences by a nearest-neighbor algorithm in which closely related sequences were merged to remove PCR and sequencing errors. Alignment of CDR3 sequences to IMGT reference sequences was used to assign V, D and J gene segments. For a sequence to be retained, a match of at least six nucleotides was required to both a V gene segment and a J gene segment. Rearrangements were called productive when the CDR3 lacked stop codons and stayed in frame with V and J; all others were non-productive. CDR3 was defined according to IMGT convention as the region running from the second conserved V-encoded cysteine to the conserved J-encoded phenylalanine. The earlier analysis of 587 of the donors excluded sequences that lacked an unambiguous match to a single V gene segment. An earlier analysis of a few hundred of the donors called V segments functional above 56.7% productive rearrangements and segregating when the between-donor standard deviation exceeded 5%. A statistical classification framework was built to diagnose cytomegalovirus status from the catalog of TCR beta chain sequences. In a later analysis, TCR nucleotide sequences were compared against IMGT/GENE-DB human TR gene sequences so that V and J genes could be assigned. In a later analysis, CDR3 sequences and most-parsimonious VDJ recombination scenarios were assigned using the TCRdist pipeline. In a later analysis, each TCR beta chain was defined by its CDR3 amino acid sequence together with its V-gene family, and reads without a unique V-gene family were excluded. As a way to deal with suspected cross-contamination and a sequencing artifact, a later analysis dropped 592 nucleotide sequences that were highly shared and had low generation probability. For each public chain, a later analysis derived a clonal expansion index from normalized ranks of inferred template counts within each repertoire. In a later analysis, generation probabilities were computed using a VDJ recombination model fitted to out-of-frame rearrangements, and the results were checked against IGoR. In a later analysis, hypergeometric tests were used to score TCR-TCR, TCR-HLA and TCR-CMV co-occurrence, with a repertoire-size bias correction applied to TCR pairs. In a later analysis, false discovery rates were estimated by permuting HLA or CMV assignments 20 times. A later analysis grouped co-occurring TCRs with DBSCAN, adding TCRdist sequence similarity when clustering within HLA-allele-positive subsets. Repertoires with fewer than 30,000 or more than 120,000 public chains were left out of co-occurrence clustering, as were five repertoires with anomalous nucleotide sharing. Held by TCRdb, this immuneACCESS table contains in-frame sequences only and omits some clones. Under half of the omission traces to an unresolved V gene where checked; the cause of the rest is unknown. V and J calls plus clone size are reproduced from that table; the DNA served to infer D and trimming. The sample table lists roughly 34,000 clones, 65% to 75% of them with a count of one. The ten largest clones capture roughly a tenth of the sample.

In regard to this clone: What antigen it recognizes has not been identified. The input lacks base qualities; no much larger clone sits a single base away.

Sequences SGHRS (CDR1) and YFSETQ (CDR2) are obtained from the germline V gene. Trimming costs V 4 bases and J 8 bases, and their ends lie 18 bases apart. There are 15 amino acids in the CDR3, from cysteine to phenylalanine inclusive. Only the CDR3 region is kept as DNA, spanning 45 bases read in frame from base 1. The cohort comprised fewer than 750 healthy bone marrow donors. Cohort members were all nominally healthy when sampled, although unrecorded immune exposures were likely present. The donor tested CMV seropositive, placing the donor among the 289 seropositive members of the cohort. A peripheral blood sample was collected from each donor, and TCR beta sequencing was performed on peripheral blood mononuclear cells. Genomic DNA was extracted from the blood cell samples with the Qiagen DNeasy Blood Extraction Kit. What the work shows at the level of the full study, not this receptor alone: Because the 87-base-pair reads could not distinguish some IMGT-functional V segments, including TRBV6-2 and TRBV6-3, those segments were excluded. Across donors, most TCR sequences were observed very rarely, whereas some public TCRs were present in many individuals. An association between a missense DCLRE1C variant and V-gene and J-gene trimming of TCR beta chains was found in a later genetic analysis and replicated in an independent cohort. In an earlier analysis of about 550 of the donors, most TCR beta V segments were observed in productive rearrangements about 87% or about 30% of the time, broadly matching IMGT annotations. A later analysis reported that several top co-occurrence clusters appeared linked to parvovirus B19, influenza, CMV and Epstein-Barr virus. When HLA alleles, especially DR and DQ, strongly co-occurred, TCR associations were difficult to assign to individual alleles. Because some donors lacked HLA typing at each locus, the association tests relied only on the typed subset. The authors suggested that the approach could potentially be extended to other disease states and immunological phenotypes. A total of 150 or so TCR beta chains were listed by the study as associated with cytomegalovirus. In a later analysis, TCR association rates were found to vary across HLA loci, with the most associated TCRs seen for DRB1 alleles and the fewest for HLA-C alleles. Because counts were too low, 15 to 20 rarely observed V segments, including chromosome 9 orphons, were excluded from the earlier analysis of under 650 of the donors. CMV serostatus was the only immune exposure information available for the cohort. In a later analysis, some 18,000 TCR beta sequences were associated with specific HLA alleles at a false discovery rate of 0.05. In this cohort, only TCR beta chains were sequenced, and detectable features were limited by the absence of alpha or paired-chain data. A further reported finding was that TCR beta sequences accurately predicted the HLA-A and HLA-B alleles for most subjects in the first cohort. In vitro tests confirmed that a few of the cytomegalovirus-associated TCR beta chains recognize cytomegalovirus antigens. In both the original and validation cohorts, the classifier was reported to diagnose cytomegalovirus status with high specificity and sensitivity. Presence/absence analyses assumed roughly uniform sequencing depth across donors, an assumption that may not hold. Compared with the approximately 600-donor mean, donors in an Asian-associated ancestry cluster had fewer N-insertions in productive TCRs, according to a later genetic analysis. According to a later analysis, most CMV-associated TCR beta chains appeared to be HLA-restricted, and the HLA associations seemed to be driven largely by CMV exposure. A group of highly shared sequence variants was considered likely to be a technical artifact of the sequencing pipeline. Compared with equally common non-associated chains, HLA-associated TCR beta chains in a later analysis were more clonally expanded and had lower generation probabilities. Linkage disequilibrium might explain the correlated functional status among segregating V segments, but an unknown experimental factor could not be ruled out.

This clonotype was obtained from a man aged 35 to 55 in good health and CMV-seropositive. The sequenced material came from PBMCs. The chain links TRBV5-1 with TRBJ1-4; TRBD1 is perhaps the D gene, given 5 matching bases. Read as DNA, the sequence is TGCGCCAGCAGCCCCGAGGGGAGGGGAAGGGAAAAACTGTTTTTT. This encodes CASSPEGRGREKLFF.